This T cell receptor beta chain comes out of a study of blood T cell repertoires in COVID-19. Study information: Sites across the United States, Italy and Spain contributed samples from acute and convalescent COVID-19. T cells, B-cell-depleted T cells, or PBMCs provided the cDNA or gDNA that served as material.

The CDR3 totals 13 residues. The germline CDR1 and CDR2 sequences are SGHAT and FQNNGV. Per the original data handling: Scientists estimated how many nucleated cells there were by amplifying reference gene primers. Assay: immunoSEQ multiplex PCR; the TCRdb copy retains only in-frame clones and omits some. Clone size and V and J calls were adopted from that table, with D and trimming inferred from the DNA. Of fewer than 300,000 clones in the sample, more than 65% were seen once. With regard to this clone: Compared with germline, one end of the junction differs, possibly owing to a read error.

The TCR was taken from a woman aged 18-30 years with acute or convalescent COVID-19. Sequences were obtained from peripheral blood. The chain joins TRBV11-2 to TRBJ2-1; D not certain. CDR3: CASSSPRFHIPLF. Here the CDR3 DNA reads TGTGCCAGCAGCTCCCCTAGATTCCATATACCGCTCTTC.